What follows are 22 T cell receptor beta chains derived from one specimen sequenced in a study of vaccination and CD4 T cells after COVID-19. Using its own MiXCR run on the PCR reads, TCRdb lists one record per CDR3 protein. The sample has approximately 14,000 distinct CDR3 sequences; over 65% are singletons. The source material was CD4+ T cells from blood, sampled after SARS-CoV-2 vaccination. Receptors were obtained from a human donor who had recovered from COVID-19.

The rearrangement links TRBV6-1 to TRBJ2-7; no clear D gene. The V and J ends lost 5 bases and 0 bases respectively, with 11 bases between them. CDR3 size: 14 residues. CDR1 and CDR2 from the germline V gene are MNHNS and SASEGT. The CDR3 reads CASSKGYGSYEQYF. CDR3 nucleotides: TGTGCCAGCAGTAAAGGGTACGGCTCCTACGAGCAGTACTTC.

This chain's CDR3 is CASRSGQGYSPLHF. In nucleotides, the CDR3 is TGTGCCAGCAGGTCAGGACAGGGCTATTCACCCCTCCACTTT. The rearrangement uses TRBV28 and TRBJ1-6; 8 bases are shared with TRBD1. The V segment lost 6 bases and the J segment 8 bases; nucleotides outside the gene matches: 6. The CDR3 extends over 14 amino acids. In germline, CDR1 is MDHEN, CDR2 SYDVKM.

The rearrangement joins TRBV20-1 to TRBJ2-3; no clear D. V dropped 0 bases and J dropped 1 base, with 8 bases sitting between them. The germline gives CDR1 DFQATT, CDR2 SNEGSKA (reference sequence). CDR3 length: 14 amino acids. The CDR3 DNA is TGCAGTGCTAGAGATATGTTGCGCACAGATACGCAGTATTTT. It specifies CSARDMLRTDTQYF.

This sequence joins TRBV10-3 and TRBJ2-7; D unresolved. V lost 4 bases and J lost 9, with 13 bases in between. CDR3 length equals 12 residues. Germline assignment: CDR1 ENHRY and CDR2 SYGVKD. This chain's CDR3 is CAISADLERQYF. For the CDR3, the DNA is TGTGCCATCAGTGCTGACCTGGAAAGGCAGTACTTC.

The chain combines TRBV7-8 with TRBJ2-5, with 11 bases fitting TRBD2. Germline V gene sequence: CDR1 SGHVS, CDR2 FQNEAQ. The CDR3 is made up of 16 amino acids. V gave up 5 bases and J gave up 5 bases; unmatched junction bases: 10. CDR3 sequence reads: CASSRTSGSILETQYF. The CDR3 DNA sequence: TGTGCCAGCAGCCGAACTAGCGGGAGTATTCTGGAGACCCAGTACTTC.

This clonotype appeared a few times. The chain couples TRBV20-1 to TRBJ2-5; perhaps TRBD2 as D (5 bases). Looked up from germline, CDR1 is DFQATT and CDR2 is SNEGSKA (reference sequence). V was trimmed by 6 bases and J by 2 bases, leaving 13 bases between them. The CDR3 extends over 13 amino acids. CDR3 loop: CSAPTRAQETQYF. The CDR3 DNA follows: TGCAGTGCCCCAACTAGGGCACAAGAGACCCAGTACTTC.

This chain uses TRBV25-1 with TRBJ2-3; TRBD2 might be the D (5 bases). From germline, CDR1 is MGHDK and CDR2 SYGVNS. CDR3 length: 13 amino acids. V lost 5 bases to trimming and J lost 2 bases, with 8 bases between them. The CDR3, as DNA: TGTGCCAGCAGTCTCGGGAACACAGATACGCAGTATTTT. Translated: CASSLGNTDTQYF.

The genes are TRBV20-1 and TRBJ2-2; TRBD2 might be the D (5 bases). Germline V gives CDR1 DFQATT, CDR2 SNEGSKA (reference sequence). The V end lost 0 bases, the J end lost 3 bases, and 8 bases lay between the germline ends. The CDR3 sequence is 14 residues long. CDR3 in DNA: TGCAGTGCTAGAGAAACGGGATACACCGGGGAGCTGTTTTTT. This gives the protein CSARETGYTGELFF.

The sample holds a few counts of this clonotype. This sequence joins TRBV6-2 or TRBV6-3 and TRBJ2-5, with D hard to call. This CDR3 has 13 amino acids. Germline CDR1 is MNHEY and CDR2 is SVGEGT. V gave up 6 bases and J gave up 1 base, with 9 bases separating them. CDR3 amino acids: CASRRPGQETQYF. The DNA for the CDR3 is TGTGCCAGCAGGCGACCCGGCCAAGAGACCCAGTACTTC.

This clonotype appeared a few times. The J gene is TRBJ2-7, the V gene TRBV5-4; D remains unclear. This CDR3 comprises 11 residues. Trimming shortened V by 3 bases and J by 3 bases, and 4 bases separated the two germline ends. The V gene's germline CDR1 is SGHNT and CDR2 YYREEE (reference sequence). The CDR3 protein is CASSSLYEQYF. In DNA, the CDR3 is TGTGCCAGCAGCTCCCTCTACGAGCAGTACTTC. The whole variable domain, filled in from reference TRBV5-4 and TRBJ2-7, reads ETGVTQSPTHLIKTRGQQVTLRCSSQSGHNTVSWYQQALGQGPQFIFQYYREEENGRGNFPPRFSGLQFPNYSSELNVNALELDDSALYLCASSSLYEQYFGPGTRLTVT.

The genes are TRBV15 and TRBJ1-1, with D perhaps matching TRBD1 (5 bases). Trimming removed 1 base from V and 2 bases from J, with 11 bases in between. Germline lookup yields CDR1 LNHNV and CDR2 YYDKDF (reference sequence). The CDR3 contains 15 residues. CDR3 sequence (DNA): TGTGCCACCAGCAGAGCTGACAGAGCAAACACTGAAGCTTTCTTT. Residues: CATSRADRANTEAFF.

In its sample, this clonotype was seen a few times. The rearrangement links TRBV6-1 to TRBJ1-5; D unresolved. CDR3 length: 14 residues. V was shortened by 3 bases and J by 3 bases, with 9 bases between the two germline ends. Germline values: CDR1 MNHNS, CDR2 SASEGT. DNA for the CDR3: TGTGCCAGCAGTGAGGCCCCGGCCAATCAGCCCCAGCATTTT. It yields the protein CASSEAPANQPQHF.

The chain joins TRBV5-4 to TRBJ1-1; tentative D call: TRBD1 (5 bases). This CDR3 region has 14 residues. Per the germline V gene, CDR1 is SGHNT and CDR2 is YYREEE (reference sequence). V lost 4 bases and J 3 bases, leaving 13 bases between the germline ends. CDR3 DNA: TGTGCCAGCAGCACCAGGGTCCCTGACACTGAAGCTTTCTTT. It yields the protein CASSTRVPDTEAFF. The full variable domain, its missing parts supplied by reference TRBV5-4 and TRBJ1-1, is ETGVTQSPTHLIKTRGQQVTLRCSSQSGHNTVSWYQQALGQGPQFIFQYYREEENGRGNFPPRFSGLQFPNYSSELNVNALELDDSALYLCASSTRVPDTEAFFGQGTRLTVV.

V gene TRBV7-3 combines with J gene TRBJ1-1, with unresolved D. The CDR3 has 13 residues. V was shortened by 5 bases and J by 3 bases, with 10 bases between the two germline ends. From germline, CDR1 is SGHTA and CDR2 FQGTGA. DNA of the CDR3: TGTGCCAGCAGCCTTTTGGGAGACACTGAAGCTTTCTTT. This translates into CASSLLGDTEAFF. Looking up the rest from reference TRBV7-3 and TRBJ1-1 gives the full variable domain: GAGVSQTPSNKVTEKGKYVELRCDPISGHTALYWYRQSLGQGPEFLIYFQGTGAADDSGLPNDRFFAVRPEGSVSTLKIQRTERGDSAVYLCASSLLGDTEAFFGQGTRLTVV.

Written as DNA, the CDR3 is TGTGCCAGTCCCATCCCGACAGCACGCTCTGGAAACACCATATATTTT. Translation: CASPIPTARSGNTIYF. The genes are TRBV19 and TRBJ1-3; D perhaps matches TRBD1 (5 bases). Deletions cut 8 bases from V and 0 bases from J, with 17 bases between. This CDR3 has 16 residues. The germline V gene has CDR1 LNHDA and CDR2 SQIVND (reference sequence).

This sequence joins TRBV28 and TRBJ1-5; a weak D match, TRBD1 (6 bases). With 6 bases removed from V and 4 bases from J, the gap between germline ends came to 10 bases. The CDR3 has 13 amino acids. Germline CDR1 reads MDHEN; CDR2 reads SYDVKM. The CDR3 protein is CASRNGQNQPQHF. The CDR3 region has the DNA TGTGCCAGCAGGAACGGACAGAATCAGCCCCAGCATTTT.

The chain is built from TRBV6-5 and TRBJ2-7, with D perhaps TRBD2 (6 bases). CDR1 is MNHEY, CDR2 SVGAGI, per germline. V was shortened by 4 bases and J by 2 bases, with 9 bases between the two germline ends. CDR3 length: 13 residues. CDR3: CASSLRLAYEQYF. The CDR3, as DNA: TGTGCCAGCAGTTTAAGACTAGCCTACGAGCAGTACTTC.

This chain links TRBV5-1 with TRBJ2-5; D is unclear. V shed 2 bases and J shed 2 bases, with 10 bases lying between them. From germline, CDR1 is SGHRS and CDR2 YFSETQ. The length of the CDR3 is 14 residues. CDR3 DNA sequence: TGCGCCAGCAGCTTTGACGGGCTTCAAGAGACCCAGTACTTC. Protein sequence: CASSFDGLQETQYF.

CDR3 amino acids: CASSEDSAGHGTQYF. The DNA of the CDR3 is TGTGCCAGCAGTGAAGATTCCGCGGGGCATGGGACCCAGTACTTC. This rearrangement joins TRBV2 to TRBJ2-5; D may be TRBD2 (6 bases). Trimming pared 1 base from V and 7 bases from J, leaving 16 bases between. The CDR3 totals 15 residues. Germline V lookup: CDR1 SNHLY, CDR2 FYNNEI.

This clonotype was seen once. This chain joins TRBV20-1 and TRBJ2-1; 7 bases are a match to TRBD2. The V gene end was trimmed by 3 bases and the J gene end by 4 bases; junction bases not matched to a gene: 9. Germline CDR1 and CDR2: DFQATT and SNEGSKA (reference sequence). This CDR3 region has 15 residues. The CDR3 reads CSARSREWKYNEQFF. DNA for the CDR3: TGCAGTGCTAGGTCGCGGGAGTGGAAATACAATGAGCAGTTCTTC.

This chain links TRBV28 with TRBJ2-5; D perhaps matches TRBD1 (6 bases). Per the germline V gene, CDR1 is MDHEN and CDR2 is SYDVKM. The CDR3 sequence is 14 residues long. V lost 2 bases, J lost 3 bases, and 10 bases lay in between. CDR3 region: CASSLIGTKETQYF. DNA for the CDR3: TGTGCCAGCAGTTTAATAGGGACAAAAGAGACCCAGTACTTC.

This clonotype has just a few counts. The chain carries TRBV6-5 and TRBJ2-2, with TRBD1 identical over 7 bases. The V gene's germline CDR1 is MNHEY and CDR2 SVGAGI. J lost 5 bases, V lost 2 bases, and 5 bases had no gene match. This CDR3 is 15 amino acids long. CDR3 loop: CASSYGRGWTGELFF. The CDR3, as DNA: TGTGCCAGCAGTTACGGCAGGGGGTGGACCGGGGAGCTGTTTTTT.